These 31 T cell receptor beta chains share one sample of origin, sequenced in a study of CD8 T cells in Susac syndrome. Reverse transcription of roughly 0.45 to 1 ug RNA used random hexamers. TCRdb used MiXCR to reprocess the immunoSEQ multiplex PCR reads, holding one entry per CDR3 protein. The sample lists 150,000 to 200,000 distinct CDR3 sequences; approximately 95% were seen once. The sample was CD8+ T cells from PBMCs. These receptors came from a human donor with multiple sclerosis.

The J gene is TRBJ2-5, the V gene TRBV11-2; D call uncertain. The CDR3 spans 16 residues. The germline V and J ends were trimmed by 5 bases and 0 bases, with 16 bases remaining between them. Germline CDR1 SGHAT, CDR2 FQNNGV. CDR3 in DNA: TGTGCCAGCAGCCCCTGGGCAGAATTACACCAAGAGACCCAGTACTTC. Its translation: CASSPWAELHQETQYF.

CDR3 sequence: CASSFPGIYEQYF. The CDR3 DNA is TGTGCCAGCAGTTTTCCCGGAATCTACGAGCAGTACTTC. The chain links TRBV28 to TRBJ2-7; D not certain. V lost 3 bases and J 3 bases, leaving 9 bases between the germline ends. The CDR3 has 13 amino acids. The germline V gene encodes CDR1 MDHEN and CDR2 SYDVKM. The full variable domain, with the rest looked up from reference TRBV28 and TRBJ2-7, is DVKVTQSSRYLVKRTGEKVFLECVQDMDHENMFWYRQDPGLGLRLIYFSYDVKMKEKGDIPEGYSVSREKKERFSLILESASTNQTSMYLCASSFPGIYEQYFGPGTRLTVT.

The genes are TRBV5-1 and TRBJ2-1; 11 bases align to TRBD1. CDR1 and CDR2 (germline): SGHRS, YFSETQ. The J segment lost 5 bases and the V segment lost 1 base, leaving 11 bases of the junction unmatched. This CDR3 has 18 amino acids. The CDR3 DNA is TGCGCCAGCAGCTTGCCCGGGACAGGGGGAGCACGAAACAATGAGCAGTTCTTC. Protein product: CASSLPGTGGARNNEQFF.

The chain combines TRBV7-2 with TRBJ2-7; D remains unclear. CDR1 SGHTA and CDR2 FQGNSA come from the germline V gene. The ends were cut back, 2 bases at V and 2 bases at J, with 16 bases in the middle. The CDR3 sequence is 16 residues long. The CDR3 DNA reads TGTGCCAGCAGCTTAATCGGTTGGAGCAGCACCTACGAGCAGTACTTC. It specifies CASSLIGWSSTYEQYF.

This chain joins TRBV4-1 and TRBJ2-7, with D tentatively TRBD2 (6 bases). V was clipped by 2 bases and J by 0 bases, with 17 bases between them. CDR3 size: 17 residues. The germline V gene encodes CDR1 MGHRA and CDR2 YSYEKL. This chain's CDR3 is CASSQFPGDPDSYEQYF. The CDR3, as DNA: TGCGCCAGCAGCCAATTCCCGGGGGACCCCGACTCCTACGAGCAGTACTTC.

This sequence joins TRBV9 and TRBJ2-7, with a possible D match to TRBD2 (5 bases). The length of the CDR3 is 13 residues. The V gene lost 0 bases and the J gene lost 7 bases, with 11 bases spanning the gap. In germline, CDR1 is SGDLS, CDR2 YYNGEE. The CDR3 here is CASSVGGSGEQYF. The CDR3 DNA follows: TGTGCCAGCAGCGTAGGTGGGAGTGGGGAGCAGTACTTC.

The genes are TRBV30 and TRBJ2-2; D gene uncertain. CDR3 length equals 12 residues. Germline V lookup: CDR1 GTSNPN, CDR2 SVGIG (reference sequence). V lost 2 bases and J 3 bases, leaving 4 bases between the germline ends. Here the CDR3 reads CAWSSYTGELFF. DNA for the CDR3: TGTGCCTGGAGTAGTTACACCGGGGAGCTGTTTTTT.

V gene TRBV2 combines with J gene TRBJ1-1; D gene unclear. Germline CDR1 is SNHLY and CDR2 is FYNNEI. The CDR3 runs to 14 residues. V was pared by 0 bases and J by 1 base, with 6 bases between. The CDR3: CASSEAGRNTEAFF. CDR3 in DNA: TGTGCCAGCAGTGAAGCTGGACGGAACACTGAAGCTTTCTTT.

The chain uses TRBV2 and TRBJ2-5; 10 bases align to TRBD2. The germline CDR1 and CDR2 sequences are SNHLY and FYNNEI. V was pared by 1 base and J by 4 bases, with 6 bases of the junction left unmatched. The CDR3 has 16 residues. The CDR3 loop reads CASSEVLAGVGETQYF. The CDR3 coding sequence is TGTGCCAGCAGTGAAGTTCTAGCGGGGGTTGGAGAGACCCAGTACTTC. The complete variable domain, with remaining parts taken from reference TRBV2 and TRBJ2-5, reads EPEVTQTPSHQVTQMGQEVILRCVPISNHLYFYWYRQILGQKVEFLVSFYNNEISEKSEIFDDQFSVERPDGSNFTLKIRSTKLEDSAMYFCASSEVLAGVGETQYFGPGTRLLVL.

The chain couples TRBV4-1 to TRBJ2-1, with 8 bases that match TRBD2. The CDR3 sequence is 15 residues long. Unmatched junction bases numbered 0, after V lost 0 bases and J lost 2 bases. Germline V gene lookup returns CDR1 MGHRA and CDR2 YSYEKL. Written as DNA, the CDR3 is TGCGCCAGCAGCCAAGAGGGACTAGCCTACAATGAGCAGTTCTTC. Translation: CASSQEGLAYNEQFF.

The chain employs TRBV20-1 and TRBJ2-7, with D unclear. V lost 6 bases and J lost 0, with 12 bases in between. This CDR3 spans 13 amino acids. CDR1 is DFQATT and CDR2 is SNEGSKA in the germline V gene (reference sequence). This CDR3 is CSAVLTSSYEQYF. DNA of the CDR3: TGCAGTGCCGTCCTCACATCCTCCTACGAGCAGTACTTC.

The rearrangement joins TRBV28 to TRBJ2-7; D possibly corresponds to TRBD2 (6 bases). Germline CDR1 MDHEN, CDR2 SYDVKM. The CDR3 contains 13 residues. Trimming cost V 11 bases and J 0 bases, with 14 bases left between them. CDR3 residues: CARRETSSYEQYF. The CDR3 region has the DNA TGTGCCCGCCGGGAGACCAGCTCCTACGAGCAGTACTTC.

The rearrangement links TRBV28 to TRBJ2-7; D remains ambiguous. V was pared by 6 bases and J by 2 bases, with 17 bases between. The CDR3 loop spans 15 amino acids. Per germline, CDR1 MDHEN and CDR2 SYDVKM. The CDR3 sequence: CASSPVGGTPYEQYF. Here the CDR3 DNA reads TGTGCCAGCAGCCCCGTGGGCGGTACCCCCTACGAGCAGTACTTC.

The V gene is TRBV12-3 or TRBV12-4, the J gene TRBJ2-3, with TRBD2 matching over 8 bases. The CDR3 spans 17 residues. With V trimmed by 5 bases and J by 2 bases, 12 bases remained unmatched. This chain's CDR3 is CASSPHLAGGLTDTQYF. DNA of the CDR3: TGTGCCAGCAGTCCCCACCTTGCGGGGGGACTCACAGATACGCAGTATTTT.

This chain links TRBV20-1 with TRBJ1-2, with D perhaps TRBD1 (6 bases). Germline loops: CDR1 DFQATT, CDR2 SNEGSKA (reference sequence). This CDR3 has 14 residues. Trimming stripped 6 bases from V and 8 bases from J, with 22 bases between. The CDR3 loop is CSANTIQGFKGYTF. CDR3 coding DNA: TGCAGTGCAAATACGATACAGGGATTTAAAGGCTACACCTTC.

The V and J genes are TRBV19 and TRBJ2-1; possibly TRBD2 for D (6 bases). This CDR3 is built from 11 residues. The V gene's germline CDR1 is LNHDA and CDR2 SQIVND (reference sequence). V shed 5 bases and J shed 8 bases, with 7 bases lying between them. The CDR3 here is CASSWGDEQFF. CDR3 nucleotide sequence: TGTGCCAGTAGTTGGGGGGATGAGCAGTTCTTC.

This rearrangement joins TRBV3-1 to TRBJ2-3; unclear D gene. The V gene lost 1 base and the J gene lost 0 bases, with 11 bases spanning the gap. This CDR3 contains 16 residues. CDR1 and CDR2 (germline): LGHDT, YNNKEL (reference sequence). CDR3 protein: CASSQGGGTSTDTQYF. CDR3 nucleotide sequence: TGTGCCAGCAGCCAAGGTGGCGGCACTAGCACAGATACGCAGTATTTT.

This clonotype was recorded once. The chain joins TRBV25-1 to TRBJ1-1; weak D call: TRBD1 (5 bases). Germline CDR1 is MGHDK and CDR2 is SYGVNS. This CDR3 is 15 amino acids long. Trimming removed 8 bases at V and 0 bases at J, with 16 bases between. This CDR3 is CASSPGPGMNTEAFF. CDR3 sequence (DNA): TGTGCCAGCTCCCCCGGTCCAGGGATGAACACTGAAGCTTTCTTT.

The V and J genes are TRBV20-1 and TRBJ2-7; D is unresolved. Trimming stripped 0 bases from V and 4 bases from J, with 13 bases between. CDR1 is DFQATT, CDR2 SNEGSKA, per germline (reference sequence). This CDR3 is built from 14 residues. The DNA for the CDR3 is TGCAGTGCTAGAGATCCCAGTCGGAGATACGAGCAGTACTTC. Protein product: CSARDPSRRYEQYF.

CDR3 bases: TGCAGCGATGGGGGCGGGGGACCCAATGAGCAGTTCTTC. Residues: CSDGGGGPNEQFF. The chain carries TRBV29-1 and TRBJ2-1, with D possibly TRBD2 on 7 matching bases. Germline V gene lookup returns CDR1 SQVTM and CDR2 ANQGSEA. This CDR3 has 13 residues. V shed 7 bases and J shed 6 bases, with 16 bases lying between them.

The rearrangement joins TRBV28 to TRBJ2-6; possibly TRBD2 for D (5 bases). Deletions cut 5 bases from V and 0 bases from J, with 23 bases between. The CDR3 has 20 amino acids. Germline loops: CDR1 MDHEN, CDR2 SYDVKM. The CDR3 region has the DNA TGTGCCAGCAGTCCCCCGGAGGTACGCGGTCAAGGCTCTGGGGCCAACGTCCTGACTTTC. It is translated as CASSPPEVRGQGSGANVLTF.

V and J are TRBV13 and TRBJ2-2; TRBD2 is a possible D gene (6 bases). CDR1 and CDR2 from the germline V gene are PRHDT and FYEKMQ (reference sequence). The CDR3 length is 15 residues. V lost 6 bases and J lost 2, with 13 bases in between. DNA for the CDR3: TGTGCCAGCAGTACTGGGACTGGAAACACCGGGGAGCTGTTTTTT. This codes for CASSTGTGNTGELFF.

V gene TRBV5-1 combines with J gene TRBJ2-2; TRBD2 is a possible D gene (6 bases). This CDR3 contains 17 residues. Trimming shortened V by 0 bases and J by 3 bases, and 15 bases separated the two germline ends. Germline assignment: CDR1 SGHRS and CDR2 YFSETQ. The chain's CDR3 is CASSLGQGLQDTGELFF. The CDR3 coding sequence is TGCGCCAGCAGCTTGGGGCAGGGACTGCAGGACACCGGGGAGCTGTTTTTT.

The J gene is TRBJ2-7, the V gene TRBV7-9, with 10 nucleotides matching TRBD1. Germline V lookup: CDR1 SEHNR, CDR2 FQNEAQ (reference sequence). Trimming removed 3 bases from V and 7 bases from J; junction bases left unmatched: 6. The CDR3 has 14 residues. CDR3 DNA sequence: TGTGCCAGCAGCTTCTGGACAGGGGGTAAGGAGCAGTACTTC. Encoded protein: CASSFWTGGKEQYF.

The chain couples TRBV24-1 to TRBJ1-5; possibly TRBD1 for D (5 bases). Germline V gives CDR1 KGHDR, CDR2 SFDVKD. The CDR3 is made up of 15 amino acids. The V end lost 6 bases, the J end lost 3 bases, and 14 bases lay between the germline ends. The CDR3 sequence is CATSRRGLANQPQHF. The CDR3 coding sequence is TGTGCCACCAGTAGGAGGGGACTCGCCAATCAGCCCCAGCATTTT.

The chain carries TRBV20-1 and TRBJ2-3; perhaps TRBD2 as D (6 bases). The V and J ends lost 1 base and 4 bases respectively, with 12 bases between them. Germline values: CDR1 DFQATT, CDR2 SNEGSKA (reference sequence). The CDR3 is 14 amino acids. The CDR3 protein is CSARVAGRPDTQYF. Here the CDR3 DNA reads TGCAGTGCTAGAGTCGCGGGGAGGCCAGATACGCAGTATTTT.

The chain couples TRBV27 to TRBJ2-7; TRBD2 agrees at 8 bases. Germline-derived CDR1 and CDR2 are MNHEY and SMNVEV (reference sequence). The CDR3 consists of 14 residues. The V gene end was trimmed by 6 bases and the J gene end by 5 bases; junction bases not matched to a gene: 9. The CDR3 reads CASSLAGRIHEQYF. CDR3 sequence (DNA): TGTGCCAGCAGCTTAGCGGGGCGGATCCACGAGCAGTACTTC.

The chain is built from TRBV20-1 and TRBJ2-1; the match to TRBD2 covers 7 bases. Germline lookup yields CDR1 DFQATT and CDR2 SNEGSKA (reference sequence). V was clipped by 1 base and J by 8 bases; unmatched bases: 5. The CDR3 extends over 13 amino acids. The CDR3 spells CSARGERDHEQFF. CDR3 DNA sequence: TGCAGTGCTAGAGGTGAGCGGGACCATGAGCAGTTCTTC.

The rearrangement joins TRBV14 to TRBJ2-7; perhaps TRBD1 as D (5 bases). Looked up from germline, CDR1 is SGHDN and CDR2 is FVKESK. The CDR3 is 14 amino acids. The V gene lost 4 bases and the J gene lost 0 bases, with 10 bases spanning the gap. The CDR3 sequence: CASSPKDTSYEQYF. In nucleotides, the CDR3 is TGTGCCAGCAGCCCTAAGGACACCTCCTACGAGCAGTACTTC. Using reference TRBV14 and TRBJ2-7 for the parts outside the CDR3, the full variable domain is EAGVTQFPSHSVIEKGQTVTLRCDPISGHDNLYWYRRVMGKEIKFLLHFVKESKQDESGMPNNRFLAERTGGTYSTLKVQPAELEDSGVYFCASSPKDTSYEQYFGPGTRLTVT.

This chain links TRBV29-1 with TRBJ1-1; the D is unclear. Germline values: CDR1 SQVTM, CDR2 ANQGSEA. This CDR3 is built from 14 residues. Trimming took 5 bases from V and 0 from J, leaving 13 bases between them. The DNA of the CDR3 is TGCAGCGTTCCGGACGGTGGGATGAACACTGAAGCTTTCTTT. Translated: CSVPDGGMNTEAFF.

The chain has TRBV19 and TRBJ2-7, with D hard to call. This CDR3 region has 13 residues. Trimming took 3 bases from V and 5 from J, leaving 11 bases between them. Germline V lookup: CDR1 LNHDA, CDR2 SQIVND (reference sequence). CDR3 in amino acids: CASSIRQDDEQYF. The DNA of the CDR3 is TGTGCCAGTAGTATTCGGCAGGACGACGAGCAGTACTTC.